A few counts support the clone carrying this T cell receptor beta chain. Its antigen is unidentified. The template was RNA from unsorted bulk tissue. The sample is drawn from a study of tumor and adjacent non-tumor tissue in lung cancer. Study as a whole: Histology: 12 adenocarcinoma, 2 squamous cell carcinoma, 1 small cell lung cancer.

TCRbeta libraries were built with three rounds of nested PCR, modified from ARM-PCR. MiXCR was run by TCRdb on the multiplex PCR reads, yielding one entry per CDR3 protein. The sample lists approximately 130,000 distinct CDR3 sequences, 66% occurring once. Whole-study findings and limits: Tumor repertoires had a smaller top 100 clone share than normal lung.

CDR1 and CDR2 (germline): MDHEN, SYDVKM. CDR3 length equals 18 residues. V lost 6 bases and J 3 bases, leaving 24 bases between the germline ends. The chain couples TRBV28 to TRBJ2-1; D is possibly TRBD2 (6 bases). Sequenced: lung tumor tissue. This receptor was obtained from a man younger than 40 with non-small cell lung cancer. The CDR3 region is CASSFPIAEKSFYNEQFF. Written as DNA, the CDR3 is TGTGCCAGCAGCTTCCCCATAGCGGAGAAGAGCTTCTACAATGAGCAGTTCTTC.